Shown below are 17 T cell receptor beta chains from a single sample sequenced in a study of blood T cell repertoires in COVID-19. Generated by immunoSEQ multiplex PCR, the TCRdb table keeps only in-frame clones and is missing some. The data show 180,000 or so clones, with 80% to 90% seen just once and roughly 11% held by the top ten. The sample taken for sequencing was peripheral blood. The receptor source for this set is a woman in her thirties or forties with COVID-19, enrolled during active disease.

V gene TRBV10-2 combines with J gene TRBJ2-1; the match to TRBD2 covers 10 bases. J gave up 4 bases and V 10 bases, and 7 bases lay outside the gene matches. Germline lookup yields CDR1 WSHSY and CDR2 SAAADI. The CDR3 extends over 14 amino acids. CDR3: CATTRTSGYNEQFF. Here the CDR3 DNA reads TGCGCCACCACAAGGACTAGCGGATACAATGAGCAGTTCTTC.

The V call is TRBV9, the J call TRBJ1-4, with D possibly TRBD1 on 5 matching bases. Between the trimmed V and J ends, which lost 0 bases and 0 bases, there was a span of 18 bases. This CDR3 is built from 19 residues. Germline V gene data show CDR1 as SGDLS and CDR2 as YYNGEE. The CDR3 DNA reads as TGTGCCAGCAGCGTAGGTACTCCAGGGATTCCGGCAACTAATGAAAAACTGTTTTTT. This translates into CASSVGTPGIPATNEKLFF.

V usage is TRBV5-1 and J usage is TRBJ2-7, with D tentatively TRBD1 (6 bases). CDR3 length: 13 residues. V was pared by 4 bases and J by 4 bases, with 12 bases between. CDR1 is SGHRS, CDR2 YFSETQ, per germline. In DNA, the CDR3 is TGCGCCAGCAGCCCAGGGGTGGGGTACGAGCAGTACTTC. Translating it yields CASSPGVGYEQYF.

This chain joins TRBV19 and TRBJ1-5; D may be TRBD1 (5 bases). The germline V and J ends were trimmed by 4 bases and 6 bases, with 19 bases remaining between them. CDR3 length: 16 residues. Germline V CDR1 and CDR2: LNHDA, SQIVND (reference sequence). In nucleotides, the CDR3 is TGTGCCAGTAGTACGAGCGTTGGGGGGGTTGGTCAGCCCCAGCATTTT. It codes for CASSTSVGGVGQPQHF.

This clone appeared a few times. CDR3 DNA: TGTGCCAGTAACAGGGTTTTAAGCAATCAGCCCCAGCATTTT. Translation gives CASNRVLSNQPQHF. This chain connects TRBV19 to TRBJ1-5; a weak D match, TRBD1 (6 bases). CDR1 is LNHDA and CDR2 is SQIVND in the germline V gene (reference sequence). V shed 7 bases and J shed 1 base, with 11 bases lying between them. The CDR3 length is 14 residues.

V usage is TRBV20-1 and J usage is TRBJ2-5, with unresolved D. V gave up 6 bases and J gave up 5 bases, with 10 bases separating them. The CDR3 loop spans 11 amino acids. In germline, CDR1 is DFQATT, CDR2 SNEGSKA (reference sequence). The CDR3 spells CSAPIPETQYF. The CDR3 DNA sequence: TGCAGTGCCCCTATCCCGGAGACCCAGTACTTC.

This chain uses TRBV13 with TRBJ2-5, with D perhaps TRBD2 (6 bases). Trimming took off 4 bases at V and 3 bases at J, with 12 bases between the two ends. Per germline, CDR1 PRHDT and CDR2 FYEKMQ (reference sequence). The CDR3 length is 14 residues. CDR3 loop: CASSSRGPKETQYF. The CDR3 coding sequence is TGTGCCAGCAGCTCGCGGGGTCCCAAAGAGACCCAGTACTTC.

The J gene is TRBJ2-1, the V gene TRBV10-2, with TRBD2 matching 7 bases. The junction had 8 bases not matched to a gene; V was cut back by 0 bases and J by 9 bases. Germline V gene sequence: CDR1 WSHSY, CDR2 SAAADI. This CDR3 contains 15 residues. The CDR3 coding sequence is TGCGCCAGCAGTGAGTCGACGGGGGAGGGAGGTGAGCAGTTCTTC. As protein: CASSESTGEGGEQFF.

This rearrangement joins TRBV24-1 to TRBJ1-4; D is ambiguous. The CDR3 contains 12 residues. Looked up from germline, CDR1 is KGHDR and CDR2 is SFDVKD. Trimming shortened V by 7 bases and J by 7 bases, and 9 bases separated the two germline ends. As DNA, the CDR3 is TGTGCCACCAGGGGCGGGTTTGAAAAACTGTTTTTT. This encodes CATRGGFEKLFF.

This clone has only a few counts. V gene TRBV13 combines with J gene TRBJ2-1; D possibly corresponds to TRBD2 (6 bases). CDR1 is PRHDT, CDR2 FYEKMQ, per germline (reference sequence). The CDR3 spans 16 residues. V was clipped by 4 bases and J by 0 bases, with 13 bases between them. The CDR3 DNA reads TGTGCCAGCAGCTCAAACCCCGGGAGCTCCTACAATGAGCAGTTCTTC. This encodes CASSSNPGSSYNEQFF.

This clone was seen only a few times. V and J are TRBV19 and TRBJ1-5, with a possible D match to TRBD1 (6 bases). Germline V gene lookup returns CDR1 LNHDA and CDR2 SQIVND (reference sequence). Between the trimmed V and J ends, which lost 5 bases and 7 bases, there was a span of 15 bases. The CDR3 sequence is 14 residues long. The CDR3 bases are TGTGCCAGTAGTCAACAGGGATTTGGACAGCCCCAGCATTTT. Amino acid sequence: CASSQQGFGQPQHF.

The chain couples TRBV28 to TRBJ2-5; tentative D call: TRBD1 (5 bases). The germline gives CDR1 MDHEN, CDR2 SYDVKM. The CDR3 has 15 residues. V gave up 2 bases and J gave up 2 bases, with 12 bases separating them. CDR3 coding DNA: TGTGCCAGCAGTTTAGACGCGACAGTTCAAGAGACCCAGTACTTC. This codes for CASSLDATVQETQYF.

J is TRBJ2-5 and V is TRBV3-1 (or the pseudogene TRBV3-2), with D possibly matching TRBD2 (6 bases). Germline loops: CDR1 LGHDT, CDR2 YNNKEL (reference sequence). V lost 4 bases and J lost 6, with 18 bases in between. The CDR3 contains 15 residues. In DNA, the CDR3 is TGTGCCAGCAGCCCCAGCCGGGGGAGCGGTAAGACCCAGTACTTC. Translating gives CASSPSRGSGKTQYF.

The chain combines TRBV5-1 with TRBJ2-7; TRBD1 matches 7 bases. CDR1 and CDR2 from the germline V gene are SGHRS and YFSETQ. Losses at the gene ends were 0 bases for V and 0 bases for J; bases not matched to a gene: 3. CDR3 length: 15 residues. The CDR3 reads CASSLEPGGSYEQYV. The CDR3 nucleotides are TGCGCCAGCAGCTTGGAGCCAGGGGGCTCCTACGAGCAGTACGTC.

In the case of this clone: A read error is possible here, since a much larger clone lies one base away. The chain couples TRBV6-1 to TRBJ2-1, with D perhaps matching TRBD2 (5 bases). There are 15 residues in the CDR3. CDR1 is MNHNS and CDR2 is SASEGT in the germline V gene. The CDR3 protein is CASGEGMEAYNEQFF. For the CDR3, the DNA is TGTGCCAGCGGTGAAGGGATGGAGGCTTACAATGAGCAGTTCTTC.

The gene calls are TRBV27 and TRBJ2-1; tentatively, D is TRBD1 (6 bases). CDR1 and CDR2 (germline): MNHEY, SMNVEV (reference sequence). Between the trimmed V and J ends, which lost 1 base and 10 bases, there was a span of 11 bases. This CDR3 comprises 13 residues. CDR3 bases: TGTGCCAGCAGTTTATTGGGGGCAACGGAGCAGTTCTTC. Encoded protein: CASSLLGATEQFF.

V is TRBV28 and J is TRBJ2-1, with 7 positions matching TRBD2. CDR1 and CDR2 from the germline V gene are MDHEN and SYDVKM. This CDR3 spans 17 amino acids. V lost 2 bases to trimming and J lost 6 bases; unmatched junction nucleotides: 13. As DNA, the CDR3 is TGTGCCAGCAGTTTAGCGGGAGTGGGCGTTGTAGGCAATGAGCAGTTCTTC. Translated: CASSLAGVGVVGNEQFF.